These T cell receptor beta chains were read from a single sample in a study of blood T cell repertoires in COVID-19. Sequencing was performed with immunoSEQ multiplex PCR; in TCRdb, only in-frame clones are kept and a portion is missing. This table has some 70,000 clones, more than 70% appearing once. The sequenced sample consisted of peripheral blood. These receptors originate from a man between 45 and 60 years old with active COVID-19. The CDR3 runs from the conserved cysteine through the conserved F or W. Fields, in order: V gene, J gene, clone size, CDR3 protein. Not every row has a clone size; where given, it reads once, few, many or a size class.

TRBV6-4	TRBJ2-5	few	CASSDRQGLTQYF
TRBV10-3	TRBJ2-1	once	CAIRGTSGNNEQFF
TRBV19	TRBJ2-3	-	CASSIFSATDTQYF
TRBV18	TRBJ1-1	-	CASSPETRGTEAFF
TRBV4-2	TRBJ2-5	-	CASSQDLKFGETQYF
TRBV5-1	TRBJ1-5	-	CASSPGGPNQPQHF
TRBV11-2	TRBJ2-7	few	CASSLALTRRTYEQYF
TRBV3-1/TRBV3-2	TRBJ2-7	-	CASSPAPGTASYEQYF
TRBV14	TRBJ1-2	-	CASSHVSTGVYGYTF
TRBV2	TRBJ2-3	-	CASIITGAKADTQYF
TRBV7-9	TRBJ1-1	-	CASRAGKRAFF
TRBV6-5	TRBJ1-1	-	CASSPGQGRTEAFF
TRBV6-5	TRBJ2-7	-	CASSSSSTSGGYEQYF
TRBV7-9	TRBJ1-1	-	CASSLGQNTEAFF
TRBV18	TRBJ2-1	-	CASSPLGQDYNEQFF
TRBV19	TRBJ2-2	-	CASSIALAGRTGELFF
TRBV6-6	TRBJ2-3	-	CASSLAGGLDTQYF
TRBV25-1	TRBJ2-2	-	CASRSSGRLTGELFF
TRBV7-2	TRBJ1-5	-	CASSLALGGQPQHF
TRBV7-9	TRBJ1-1	-	CASSSDRGFEAFF
TRBV6-1	TRBJ2-7	few	CASSELSGTGHYEQYF
TRBV19	TRBJ1-3	-	CASSAQGGGNTIYF
TRBV18	TRBJ1-1	-	CASSQQGGDTEAFF
TRBV6-6	TRBJ1-3	-	CASSVTGANTGNTIYF
TRBV28	TRBJ1-5	once	CASSRITTSNQPQHF
TRBV5-4	TRBJ2-1	few	CASSASGLSYNEQFF
TRBV19	TRBJ1-5	-	CASREQGSNQPQHF
TRBV28	TRBJ1-3	-	CASSLDREWGNTIYF
TRBV28	TRBJ2-1	-	CASSFGQAPLNEQFF
TRBV5-1	TRBJ1-4	-	CASRGTGFTNEKLFF
TRBV7-2	TRBJ1-4	-	CASSQNQGIEKLFF
TRBV5-5	TRBJ1-3	-	CASSVGDLIGNTIYF
TRBV5-1	TRBJ1-4	-	CASRPTGFNEKLFF
TRBV5-1	TRBJ2-7	-	CASSIQGVYEQYF
TRBV5-1	TRBJ2-1	-	CASSFQGSGPNEQFF
TRBV27	TRBJ2-7	-	CASSSGQGAGQYF
TRBV29-1	TRBJ2-5	once	CSHKLAETQYF
TRBV15	TRBJ2-6	-	CATSRVMFSGANVLTF
TRBV6-5	TRBJ2-5	-	CASRKLAGGPQTQYF
TRBV3-1/TRBV3-2	TRBJ2-3	once	CASSHPKGGSPDTQYF
TRBV7-9	TRBJ2-5	-	CASSIPGGRAETQYF
TRBV11-2	TRBJ2-3	-	CASSFASGGALSDTQYF
TRBV18	TRBJ1-2	-	CASSPLEGQGGYGYTF
TRBV7-2	TRBJ1-5	-	CASSLKRSNQPQHF
TRBV11-3	TRBJ1-5	-	CASPRSGFYSNQPQHF
TRBV9	TRBJ2-5	-	CASSVSGQGAETQYF
TRBV7-9	TRBJ2-3	once	CASERTGSGTQYF
TRBV3-1/TRBV3-2	TRBJ1-2	-	CASSPPGTSYGYGYTF
TRBV6-6	TRBJ2-1	-	CASSYLDRGHNEQFF
TRBV19	TRBJ2-2	-	CASSIGRLEGTGELFF
TRBV24-1	TRBJ2-3	-	CATSDPGTSGRADTQYF
TRBV12-3/TRBV12-4	TRBJ2-1	-	CASRRLSYNEQFF
TRBV25-1	TRBJ2-2	-	CASSGSKSTGELFF
TRBV9	TRBJ2-3	-	CASSVAGTGGDTQYF
TRBV2	TRBJ1-5	-	CASSAIVSNQPQHF
TRBV4-2	TRBJ2-2	-	CASSQDPGMFTGELFF
TRBV18	TRBJ2-5	-	CASSPDLGSLETQYF